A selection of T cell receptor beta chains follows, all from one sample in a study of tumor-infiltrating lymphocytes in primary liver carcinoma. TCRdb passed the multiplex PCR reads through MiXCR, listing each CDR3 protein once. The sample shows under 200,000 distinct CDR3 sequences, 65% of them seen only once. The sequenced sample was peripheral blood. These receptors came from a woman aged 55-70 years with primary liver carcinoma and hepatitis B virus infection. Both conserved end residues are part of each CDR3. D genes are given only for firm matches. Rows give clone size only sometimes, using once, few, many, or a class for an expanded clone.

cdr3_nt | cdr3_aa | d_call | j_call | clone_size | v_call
TGCAGCGTCCGACAGGGAGGCAATGAGCAGTTCTTC | CSVRQGGNEQFF | - | TRBJ2-1 | - | TRBV29-1
TGTGCCAGCAGCGCCTCTGCGGGGTACCAAGAGACCCAGTACTTC | CASSASAGYQETQYF | - | TRBJ2-5 | - | TRBV5-4
TGTGCCAGAAGCTTGGGGCAGGCGTTCAACTATGGCTACACCTTC | CARSLGQAFNYGYTF | - | TRBJ1-2 | - | TRBV5-4
TGTGCCAGCAGCGACCAGGGCCTTAGACCCTACGAGCAGTACTTC | CASSDQGLRPYEQYF | - | TRBJ2-7 | - | TRBV7-9
TGTGCCAGCAGCTTAGGAACTAGCAGTTACAATGATCAGTTCTTC | CASSLGTSSYNDQFF | - | TRBJ2-1 | - | TRBV11-2
TGTGCCAGCAGTTTACCGGGACTAGGGTACAATGAGCAGTTCTTC | CASSLPGLGYNEQFF | TRBD2 | TRBJ2-1 | - | TRBV7-2
TGTGCCAGCAGCTTAGGTAGCGGGAGGGTACCAAGAATTTACAATGAGCAGTTCTTC | CASSLGSGRVPRIYNEQFF | TRBD2 | TRBJ2-1 | - | TRBV7-9
TGCGCCAGCAGCAGGGGGGTCCAAGAGACCCAGTACTTC | CASSRGVQETQYF | - | TRBJ2-5 | few | TRBV5-1
TGTGCCAGCAGGCCGAGTCCGGGACTAGCGGGAGGGGAGAGCTCCTACAATGAACAGTTCTTC | CASRPSPGLAGGESSYNEQFF | TRBD2 | TRBJ2-1 | - | TRBV12-3/TRBV12-4
TGCGCCAGCAGCCAAGAGCCGTGGGGCTCTGGGGCCAACGTCCTGACTTTC | CASSQEPWGSGANVLTF | - | TRBJ2-6 | many | TRBV4-1
TGTGCCAGCAGTTTCCCCGCCCTCCCCTACGAGCAGTACTTC | CASSFPALPYEQYF | - | TRBJ2-7 | - | TRBV28
TGTAGTGCTAGAAGGCTAGTTCACGGGGAGCTGTTTTTT | CSARRLVHGELFF | - | TRBJ2-2 | - | TRBV20-1
TGTGCCAGCAGTGAAGTTGGCGGGGCCACCAACGACCAGTACTTC | CASSEVGGATNDQYF | - | TRBJ2-7 | - | TRBV6-1
TGCGCCAGCAGTGAGTCGTACGAGAGACGGACCCAGTACTTT | CASSESYERRTQYF | - | TRBJ2-5 | - | TRBV10-1
TGTGCCAGCAGCCCCCCACGGGGCTCGAACACTGGAGCTTTCTTT | CASSPPRGSNTGAFF | - | TRBJ1-1 | - | TRBV11-3
TGTGCCACCCGACAGGGGCAGGGGGGAAACACCATATATTTT | CATRQGQGGNTIYF | TRBD1 | TRBJ1-3 | - | TRBV7-9
TGCGCCAGCAGCTTGTTATCTACATCCTACGAGCAGTACTTC | CASSLLSTSYEQYF | - | TRBJ2-7 | - | TRBV5-1
TGTGCAAGTCGCTTAGCGGGAAGACAGCTAAACTCCTACGAGCAGTACTTC | CASRLAGRQLNSYEQYF | - | TRBJ2-7 | - | TRBV12-2
TGTGCCAGCACAACATCCCATAGCAATCAGCCCCAGAATTTT | CASTTSHSNQPQNF | - | TRBJ1-5 | - | TRBV12-3/TRBV12-4
TGTGCCAGCACCAACAGACTAGCGGGGACTAACGATCAGCACTTC | CASTNRLAGTNDQHF | TRBD2 | TRBJ2-7 | - | TRBV28
TGTGCCAGCAGTGGCCCGGGATTGCAGTTCTTC | CASSGPGLQFF | - | TRBJ2-1 | many | TRBV6-1
TGTGCCACCAGTGACCCGAGACAGCCCACAGATACGCAGTATTTT | CATSDPRQPTDTQYF | - | TRBJ2-3 | - | TRBV24-1
TGTGCCAGCAGTTTTGACCCGCGGGTGCAGTACTTC | CASSFDPRVQYF | - | TRBJ2-7 | - | TRBV28
TGCAGTGTTGATTATGCTAGCGGGAGTTTTGCCTACAATGAGCAGTTCTTC | CSVDYASGSFAYNEQFF | TRBD2 | TRBJ2-1 | - | TRBV29-1
TGTGCCAGCTTTTCGGTCGTAGACTATGGCTACACCTTC | CASFSVVDYGYTF | - | TRBJ1-2 | - | TRBV6-1